Following are 13 T cell receptor beta chains from one sample sequenced in a study of early T cells in non-severe SARS-CoV-2 infection (dated by TCRdb to 2020 to 2023). The library was obtained by 5' RACE. The sequencing machine was a NextSeq 500. TCRdb redid the processing of the public reads, applying fastp at Q25 and MiXCR, and retained in-frame beta chains. Records with the same CDR3 protein are collapsed into one entry carrying the most frequent genes and DNA. For this sample there are roughly 51,000 distinct CDR3 sequences; 6% to 7% appear just once. The ten biggest clones cover roughly 3.9% of the sample. Input material: whole blood. These receptors all stem from an adult who was a healthcare worker with PCR-confirmed SARS-CoV-2 infection or an uninfected control (not recorded which).

V and J are TRBV6-6 and TRBJ2-2, with D tentatively TRBD1 (5 bases). This CDR3 is built from 13 residues. V was cut by 5 bases and J by 7 bases, with 11 bases left in between. Germline values: CDR1 MNHNY, CDR2 SVGAGI (reference sequence). The CDR3 loop reads CASSQGGFGELFF. DNA of the CDR3: TGTGCCAGCAGTCAGGGTGGCTTCGGGGAGCTGTTTTTT.

This clonotype appeared many times. The rearrangement links TRBV5-5 to TRBJ1-2, with 8 nucleotides matching TRBD1. The CDR3 contains 16 residues. V lost 2 bases and J lost 2; bases outside the gene matches: 8. CDR1 is SGHKS, CDR2 YYEKEE, per germline (reference sequence). CDR3 loop: CASSFFQGAYNYGYTF. The CDR3 DNA reads TGTGCCAGCAGCTTCTTCCAGGGGGCCTACAACTATGGCTACACCTTC.

This clonotype was detected many times. The chain joins TRBV6-4 to TRBJ1-6; D is unresolved. The ends were cut back, 3 bases at V and 6 bases at J, with 6 bases in the middle. The germline gives CDR1 MRHNA, CDR2 SNTAGT. CDR3 length equals 13 residues. The CDR3 loop reads CASSEGFNSPLHF. In nucleotides, the CDR3 is TGTGCCAGCAGTGAGGGATTTAATTCACCCCTCCACTTT.

There are a few counts of this clonotype. The gene calls are TRBV3-1 and TRBJ2-7; possible D gene TRBD1, 6 bases. Trimming took 0 bases from V and 0 from J, leaving 12 bases between them. The CDR3 sequence is 16 residues long. Germline V gene lookup returns CDR1 LGHDT and CDR2 YNNKEL (reference sequence). The CDR3 DNA reads as TGTGCCAGCAGCCAAGAAGGGCAGGGGCACTCCTACGAGCAGTACTTC. Translating gives CASSQEGQGHSYEQYF.

This clonotype was counted ten times or more. The chain employs TRBV15 and TRBJ1-4; possibly TRBD1 for D (5 bases). The CDR3 runs to 16 residues. V lost 4 bases and J 2 bases, leaving 14 bases between the germline ends. Germline values: CDR1 LNHNV, CDR2 YYDKDF (reference sequence). This CDR3 is CATSIQGVFTNEKLFF. CDR3 in DNA: TGTGCCACCAGCATCCAGGGTGTGTTCACTAATGAAAAACTGTTTTTT. Using reference TRBV15 and TRBJ1-4 for the parts outside the CDR3, the full variable domain is DAMVIQNPRYQVTQFGKPVTLSCSQTLNHNVMYWYQQKSSQAPKLLFHYYDKDFNNEADTPDNFQSRRPNTSFCFLDIRSPGLGDTAMYLCATSIQGVFTNEKLFFGSGTQLSVL.

This clonotype has ten or more counts. J is TRBJ2-3 and V is TRBV2; TRBD1 matches at 10 bases. The V and J ends lost 5 bases and 3 bases, in that order; junction bases with no gene match: 5. The CDR3 is 15 residues long. Germline-derived CDR1 and CDR2 are SNHLY and FYNNEI. CDR3 in DNA: TGTGCCAGCAGTAGGGACAGGGGAAGGACAGATACGCAGTATTTT. Translating it yields CASSRDRGRTDTQYF.

The sample holds a few counts of this clonotype. The CDR3 nucleotides are TGTGCCAGCAGACCTACCCTAGCGGAGACCCAGTACTTC. Its protein product is CASRPTLAETQYF. This chain connects TRBV7-8 to TRBJ2-5, with D maybe TRBD2 (6 bases). The CDR3 contains 13 residues. Trimming shortened V by 6 bases and J by 5 bases, and 13 bases separated the two germline ends. Germline CDR1 and CDR2: SGHVS and FQNEAQ.

This clonotype was seen many times. The chain uses TRBV6-5 and TRBJ2-7, with TRBD1 matching 7 bases. CDR3 length: 16 amino acids. Germline V CDR1 and CDR2: MNHEY, SVGAGI. Germline trimming cut 2 bases from V and 6 bases from J; bases unmatched to any gene: 13. The CDR3 spells CASSYITTGTPPEQYF. Written as DNA, the CDR3 is TGTGCCAGCAGTTACATCACGACAGGGACCCCTCCCGAGCAGTACTTC.

This clonotype was observed a few times. V is TRBV4-2 and J is TRBJ2-1; 9 bases agree with TRBD2. J gave up 7 bases and V 4 bases, and 23 bases lay outside the gene matches. Germline V gene sequence: CDR1 LGHNA, CDR2 YNFKEQ. The CDR3 consists of 20 residues. The CDR3 loop is CASSPKEITVGGGATNEQFF. CDR3 nucleotides: TGTGCCAGCAGCCCCAAGGAAATTACCGTCGGCGGGGGGGCCACGAATGAGCAGTTCTTC.

The CDR3 region has the DNA TGTGCCAGCAGTGGAACAGGGGCCAAAAACATTCAGTACTTC. Its protein product is CASSGTGAKNIQYF. The chain has TRBV25-1 and TRBJ2-4, with TRBD1 as a possible D gene (6 bases). The CDR3 spans 14 residues. From germline, CDR1 is MGHDK and CDR2 SYGVNS. Between the trimmed V and J ends, which lost 4 bases and 1 base, there was a span of 8 bases.

The V gene is TRBV7-9, the J gene TRBJ1-1, with D possibly matching TRBD1 (5 bases). V was cut by 5 bases and J by 0 bases, with 10 bases left in between. The CDR3 runs 14 residues. CDR1 and CDR2 (germline): SEHNR, FQNEAQ (reference sequence). The CDR3 region has the DNA TGTGCCAGCAGCCGACAGAGCATGAACACTGAAGCTTTCTTT. This gives the protein CASSRQSMNTEAFF.

Ten or more counts support this clonotype. This chain joins TRBV15 and TRBJ2-6; 8 bases fit TRBD1. CDR3 length: 15 residues. The junction had 5 bases not matched to a gene; V was cut back by 0 bases and J by 10 bases. Germline V gene data show CDR1 as LNHNV and CDR2 as YYDKDF (reference sequence). The CDR3 sequence: CATSRDLHRGNVLTF. The CDR3 nucleotides read TGTGCCACCAGCAGAGATCTGCACAGGGGGAACGTCCTGACTTTC.

The sample holds a few counts of this clonotype. The chain uses TRBV13 and TRBJ2-1; maybe TRBD1 (6 bases). Germline values: CDR1 PRHDT, CDR2 FYEKMQ (reference sequence). Deletions cut 2 bases from V and 4 bases from J, with 12 bases between. The CDR3 loop spans 15 amino acids. The CDR3 DNA reads TGTGCCAGCAGCTTAAACAGGGATCGGTACAATGAGCAGTTCTTC. Translating it yields CASSLNRDRYNEQFF.